One sample yielded the 12 T cell receptor beta chains listed below, sequenced in a study of spatial heterogeneity in lung cancer. Regarding the study as a whole: Counts of expanded alpha and beta TCRs within tumors tracked the tumor nonsynonymous mutation count.

The time point here: sample taken at primary tumor resection. Antigens for these TCRs are unknown. One entry per CDR3 protein results from TCRdb running MiXCR on the 5' RACE reads. This sample has roughly 2,200 distinct CDR3 sequences, with about 40% found just once. The sample here was lung tumor tissue, taken at surgery. The receptors were sampled from a male donor with early-stage non-small cell lung cancer.

Sample share makes this clonotype medium-sized. The chain couples TRBV28 to TRBJ2-5; D might be TRBD2 (5 bases). The V end lost 11 bases, the J end lost 2 bases, and 15 bases lay between the germline ends. This CDR3 region has 13 residues. The germline V gene has CDR1 MDHEN and CDR2 SYDVKM. As DNA, the CDR3 is TGTGCCGCTACTGCACCGGGACAAGAGACCCAGTACTTC. It yields the protein CAATAPGQETQYF.

By its share, this clonotype is medium-sized. The chain combines TRBV28 with TRBJ2-6; 7 bases are a match to TRBD1. CDR3 size: 16 residues. Germline V gene data show CDR1 as MDHEN and CDR2 as SYDVKM. J lost 2 bases, V lost 4 bases, and 5 bases had no gene match. CDR3 protein: CASSSPGTAGANVLTF. CDR3 in DNA: TGTGCCAGCAGTTCCCCCGGGACAGCTGGGGCCAACGTCCTGACTTTC.

By its share, this clonotype is large. The chain joins TRBV7-2 to TRBJ1-1; 9 bases are shared with TRBD1. V lost 3 bases, J lost 10 bases, and 6 bases stayed unmatched. Looked up from germline, CDR1 is SGHTA and CDR2 is FQGNSA. The CDR3 is 13 amino acids. The CDR3 bases are TGTGCCAGCAGCTTTCCCGACAGGGGGAGAGCTTTCTTT. It translates to CASSFPDRGRAFF.

The chain recombines TRBV28 with TRBJ2-6; tentative D call: TRBD2 (6 bases). Germline V CDR1 and CDR2: MDHEN, SYDVKM. V was shortened by 7 bases and J by 4 bases, with 11 bases between the two germline ends. This CDR3 spans 14 amino acids. Here the CDR3 reads CASISGEGANVLTF. CDR3 in DNA: TGTGCCAGCATATCGGGGGAAGGGGCCAACGTCCTGACTTTC.

The chain joins TRBV29-1 to TRBJ2-3; 11 nucleotides match TRBD2. Germline V gene sequence: CDR1 SQVTM, CDR2 ANQGSEA. J was trimmed by 0 bases and V by 6 bases; bases with no gene match: 2. The CDR3 is 14 residues long. The CDR3 sequence: CSVRTSGSTDTQYF. Here the CDR3 DNA reads TGCAGCGTGAGGACTAGCGGGAGCACAGATACGCAGTATTTT.

J is TRBJ2-1 and V is TRBV11-2; a possible D gene is TRBD2 (5 bases). V lost 5 bases to trimming and J lost 11 bases, with 13 bases between them. The CDR3 covers 12 residues. Germline V gene lookup returns CDR1 SGHAT and CDR2 FQNNGV. The CDR3 protein is CASSLDERKQFF. The CDR3 DNA reads TGTGCCAGCAGCCTGGACGAGCGGAAGCAGTTCTTC.

This clonotype was observed a few times. V gene TRBV20-1 combines with J gene TRBJ2-7; 7 nucleotides line up with TRBD2. The V gene's germline CDR1 is DFQATT and CDR2 SNEGSKA (reference sequence). Unmatched junction bases numbered 9, after V lost 5 bases and J lost 2 bases. The CDR3 has 14 amino acids. CDR3 protein: CSAPLAEKPYEQYF. The CDR3 nucleotides are TGCAGTGCTCCCCTAGCGGAGAAACCCTACGAGCAGTACTTC.

This chain joins TRBV12-3 or TRBV12-4 and TRBJ2-7, with D possibly TRBD1 on 6 matching bases. This CDR3 is 16 amino acids long. Trimming took off 1 base at V and 5 bases at J, with 18 bases between the two ends. The CDR3 protein is CASSLVGTSGRDEQYF. In DNA form, the CDR3 reads TGTGCCAGCAGTTTAGTAGGGACATCTGGAAGGGACGAGCAGTACTTC.

The gene calls are TRBV27 and TRBJ2-7; either TRBD1 or TRBD2 may supply D (5 bases each). The CDR3 contains 14 residues. Germline-derived CDR1 and CDR2 are MNHEY and SMNVEV (reference sequence). Trimming shortened V by 3 bases and J by 0 bases, and 9 bases separated the two germline ends. CDR3 DNA sequence: TGTGCCAGCAGTTTCTGGGGGAGCTCCTACGAGCAGTACTTC. Translation gives CASSFWGSSYEQYF.

The rearrangement uses TRBV7-2 and TRBJ2-3; TRBD2 aligns across 12 bases. The junction had 6 bases not matched to a gene; V was cut back by 5 bases and J by 6 bases. Germline V CDR1 and CDR2: SGHTA, FQGNSA. The CDR3 consists of 15 residues. As DNA, the CDR3 is TGTGCCAGCAGCCCACGGACTAGCGGGAATGATACGCAGTATTTT. This codes for CASSPRTSGNDTQYF. Based on the CDR3 plus reference TRBV7-2 and TRBJ2-3, the full variable domain is GAGVSQSPSNKVTEKGKDVELRCDPISGHTALYWYRQSLGQGLEFLIYFQGNSAPDKSGLPSDRFSAERTGGSVSTLTIQRTQQEDSAVYLCASSPRTSGNDTQYFGPGTRLTVL.

This clonotype was observed a few times. The CDR3, as DNA: TGCAGCGTTAATGAAGCGGGAGGGACTTACAATGAGCAGTTCTTC. It specifies CSVNEAGGTYNEQFF. The chain links TRBV29-1 to TRBJ2-1; the match to TRBD2 covers 10 bases. Germline values: CDR1 SQVTM, CDR2 ANQGSEA. The CDR3 loop spans 15 amino acids. The ends lost 5 bases at V and 4 bases at J; junction bases unmatched: 8.

This clonotype rates as medium-sized. The CDR3 nucleotides are TGTGCCAGCAACGGGGGGACTAGCGGGAACGACGAGCAGTACTTC. Protein sequence: CASNGGTSGNDEQYF. The chain couples TRBV6-1 to TRBJ2-7; 13 bases line up with TRBD2. The trim removed 7 bases at V and 5 bases at J, leaving 8 bases unmatched. This CDR3 has 15 residues. The germline V gene encodes CDR1 MNHNS and CDR2 SASEGT.